The present T cell receptor beta chain was sequenced within a study of long-term antiretroviral therapy in people with HIV. The study, taken as a whole, reports: ART adherence, viral resistance and therapy changes were undocumented.

Researchers report immunoSEQ v3.0 was run at survey level. TCRdb keeps only in-frame clones here, not all; method: immunoSEQ multiplex PCR. The table includes about 32,000 clones, over 75% detected once. Every HIV-positive participant received treatment in the United States. A word on this clone: Its antigen remains unknown.

The sample here was unsorted PBMCs, taken 2.2 years after starting antiretroviral therapy. The receptor was isolated from a man younger than 30 with HIV.

For the CDR3, the DNA is TGTGCCAGTAACCTGGGGACAAGGGAGCACACCATATATTTT. This sequence encodes CASNLGTREHTIYF. The J gene is TRBJ1-3, the V gene TRBV9; TRBD1 might be the D (6 bases). Germline CDR1 and CDR2: SGDLS and YYNGEE. The CDR3 spans 14 residues. Trimming took 8 bases from V and 8 from J, leaving 20 bases between them.